This TCR beta chain was profiled in a study of identical twins. TCRdb independently ran MiXCR on the 5' RACE reads; one entry per CDR3 protein. In the table there are 450,000 to 650,000 distinct CDR3 sequences, roughly 15% of which are singletons. Germline V CDR1 and CDR2: MNHEY, SMNVEV (reference sequence). Between the trimmed V and J ends, which lost 3 bases and 1 base, there was a span of 7 bases. This CDR3 has 14 residues. The sample also formed part of further work on yellow fever vaccine responses in identical twins.

This receptor was identified in a woman under 30 in good health. The chain links TRBV27 to TRBJ1-5, with unresolved D. Sequenced sample: CD4+ T cells sorted from blood. This chain's CDR3 is CASSLERSNQPQHF. The CDR3 region has the DNA TGTGCCAGCAGTTTGGAGAGAAGCAATCAGCCCCAGCATTTT.